This TCR beta chain was captured by sequencing in a study of cytomegalovirus exposure and HLA in healthy donors. About the study: The same platform was used for the roughly 120 validation repertoires as for the approximately 730 first-cohort repertoires, as reported in a later analysis. Study findings and constraints: Listed as cytomegalovirus-associated were over 150 TCR beta chains. Published work reported that the classifier diagnosed cytomegalovirus status with high specificity and sensitivity.

Trimming left V 3 bases short and J 2 bases short, with 7 bases between. From germline, CDR1 is SGHAT and CDR2 FQNNGV. The CDR3 extends over 13 amino acids. The study drew the donors from its roughly 110-subject validation cohort, separate from the roughly 700-subject first cohort. Note on this clone: Antigen unknown.

Produced via immunoSEQ multiplex PCR; TCRdb's table is partial and in-frame only. The profile shows some 190,000 clones, 86% of them singletons. The specimen sequenced was PBMCs. The TCR sequence derives from a woman under 30 in good health and CMV-seronegative. The rearrangement joins TRBV11-2 to TRBJ2-5; D uncertain. CDR3 nucleotide sequence: TGTGCCAGCAGCTTGACCAGGCAAGAGACCCAGTACTTC. Translating it yields CASSLTRQETQYF. Together with reference TRBV11-2 and TRBJ2-5, the CDR3 gives the full variable domain: EAGVAQSPRYKIIEKRQSVAFWCNPISGHATLYWYQQILGQGPKLLIQFQNNGVVDDSQLPKDRFSAERLKGVDSTLKIQPAKLEDSAVYLCASSLTRQETQYFGPGTRLLVL.